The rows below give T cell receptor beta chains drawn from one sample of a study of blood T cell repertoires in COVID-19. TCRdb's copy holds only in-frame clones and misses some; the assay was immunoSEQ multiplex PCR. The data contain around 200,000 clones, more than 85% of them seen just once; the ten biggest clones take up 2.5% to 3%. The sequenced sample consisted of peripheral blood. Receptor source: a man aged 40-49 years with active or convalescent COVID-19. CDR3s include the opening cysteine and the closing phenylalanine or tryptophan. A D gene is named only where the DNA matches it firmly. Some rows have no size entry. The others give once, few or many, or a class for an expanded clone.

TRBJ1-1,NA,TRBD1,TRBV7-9,TGTGCCAGCAGCTCGGGACAGGGGACCGTTGAAGCTTTCTTT,CASSSGQGTVEAFF
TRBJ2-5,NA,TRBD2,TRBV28,TGTGCCAGCAGCCCGGGGGGGGCTGGGACCCAGTACTTC,CASSPGGAGTQYF
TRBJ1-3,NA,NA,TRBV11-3,TGTGCCAGCAGCCGACCAGGGTTCGGAAACACCATATATTTT,CASSRPGFGNTIYF
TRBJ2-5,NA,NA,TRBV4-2,TGTGCCAGCAGCCAAAACTATGGTGTCGGAGAGACCCAGTACTTC,CASSQNYGVGETQYF
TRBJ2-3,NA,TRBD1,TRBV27,TGTGCCAGCAGTTTCATACAGGGGGCAAACACAGATACGCAGTATTTT,CASSFIQGANTDTQYF
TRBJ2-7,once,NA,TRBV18,TGTGCCAGCTCACCACTTGGGCAGGGCTACGAGCAGTACTTC,CASSPLGQGYEQYF
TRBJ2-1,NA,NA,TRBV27,TGTGCCAGCAGTTTATTGCCCCGGGGTAATGAGCAGTTCTTC,CASSLLPRGNEQFF
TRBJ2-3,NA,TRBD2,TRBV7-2,TGTGCCAGCAGCTTAGCTGGGCGGGGGGTCGGAACAGATACGCAGTATTTT,CASSLAGRGVGTDTQYF
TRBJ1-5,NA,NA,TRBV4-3,TGCGCCAGCAGCCAAGATTCCGGGGGCAATCAGCCCCAGCATTTT,CASSQDSGGNQPQHF
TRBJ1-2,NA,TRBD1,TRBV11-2,TGTGCCAGCAGCCTCGGGACAGGGCTCAACTATGGCTACACCTTC,CASSLGTGLNYGYTF
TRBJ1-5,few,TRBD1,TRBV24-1,TGTGCCACCCGCCGGGACAGACACCAAGAAGTAACTCAGCCCCAGCATTTT,CATRRDRHQEVTQPQHF
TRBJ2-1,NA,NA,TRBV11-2,TGTGCCAGCAGCTTAGCGGGGGGCATCTACAATGAGCAGTTCTTC,CASSLAGGIYNEQFF
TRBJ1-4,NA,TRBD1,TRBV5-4,TGTGCCAGCAGCCATACAGGGGGCGAGGAAAAACTGTTTTTT,CASSHTGGEEKLFF
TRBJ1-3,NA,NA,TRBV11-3,TGTGCCAGCAGCGTTAACTCTGGAAACACCATATATTTT,CASSVNSGNTIYF
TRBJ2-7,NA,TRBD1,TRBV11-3,TGTGCCAGCAGTAAGACAGGGGCCTACGAGCAGTACTTC,CASSKTGAYEQYF
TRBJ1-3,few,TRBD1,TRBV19,TGTGCCAGTAGTATCGGGACAGTCGACTCTGGAAACACCATATATTTT,CASSIGTVDSGNTIYF
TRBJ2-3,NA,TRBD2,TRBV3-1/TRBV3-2,TGTGCCAGCAGGGCCCTGGGCGGGGGTTCCCAGACAGATACGCAGTATTTT,CASRALGGGSQTDTQYF